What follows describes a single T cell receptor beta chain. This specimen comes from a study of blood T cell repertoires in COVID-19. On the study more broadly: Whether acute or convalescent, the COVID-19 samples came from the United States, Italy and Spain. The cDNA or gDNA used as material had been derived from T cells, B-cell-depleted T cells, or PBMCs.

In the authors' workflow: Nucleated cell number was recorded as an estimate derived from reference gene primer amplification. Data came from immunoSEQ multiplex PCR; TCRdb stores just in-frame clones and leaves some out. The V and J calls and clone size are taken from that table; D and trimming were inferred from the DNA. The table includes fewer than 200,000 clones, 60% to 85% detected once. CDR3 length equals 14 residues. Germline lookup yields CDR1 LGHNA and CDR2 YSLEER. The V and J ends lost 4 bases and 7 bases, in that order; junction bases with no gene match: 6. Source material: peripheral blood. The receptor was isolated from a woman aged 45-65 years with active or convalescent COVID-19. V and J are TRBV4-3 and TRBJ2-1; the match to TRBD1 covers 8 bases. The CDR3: CASSPGGGWNEQFF. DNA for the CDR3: TGCGCCAGCAGCCCAGGGGGCGGTTGGAATGAGCAGTTCTTC.